This T cell receptor beta chain was sequenced for a study of blood T cell repertoires in COVID-19 (dated by TCRdb to the early 2020s). Study-level background: Samples covering the acute and convalescent phases of COVID-19 were provided by collaborators in the United States, Italy and Spain. Where available, HLA class I and class II types were taken from metadata supplied by the sample provider and were not determined by assay-based typing. Samples came from the ongoing ImmuneRACE study (first 160 participants) plus 1,254 subjects from 6 global collaborators. Nearly every sample came with metadata listing a de-identified subject ID, COVID-19 status, age in years and sex. The dataset comprised deeply sampled blood TCRbeta repertoires from subjects exposed to, actively infected with, or recovered from COVID-19. The material from the prospective study consisted of cDNA or gDNA derived from T cells, B-cell-depleted T cells, or PBMCs. A freely available public database, intended as a resource for researchers studying the immune response to SARS-CoV-2, is where the repertoires were released.

Study-wide findings and limitations: Clinical and demographic metadata were provided uncurated, with the amount varying by source and participant.

The V and J ends are trimmed by 7 bases and 3 bases, leaving 24 bases between them. The CDR3 spans 17 residues, from the cysteine through the phenylalanine. Only the CDR3 part of the read is kept: 51 bases, read in frame from the first base. CDR1 LNHDA and CDR2 SQIVND were looked up in the germline V gene (reference sequence). The immunoSEQ Assay, a bias-controlled multiplex PCR, was used to amplify TCRbeta CDR3 regions from genomic DNA. Under the source paper's analysis protocol: Within the assay, amplification of reference gene primers was used to estimate how many nucleated cells each sample contained. To quantify the absolute abundance of each unique TCRbeta CDR3 rearrangement, sequence reads were collapsed and filtered. For each sample, productive Simpson clonality was calculated as the square root of Simpson's diversity index over productive rearrangements. Entries here come from immuneACCESS through TCRdb and include only in-frame sequences with V and J called. Some clones fail to appear in such tables; in the studies checked, an unresolved V gene covers under half of the shortfall, and the cause of the remainder is unknown. Clonal size and the V and J genes are those of that table, whereas D and trimming came from the DNA. For this sample there are roughly 140,000 clones; about 82% appear just once. The ten largest make up around 3.1% of the sample.

In the case of this clone: The clone's antigen remains unknown. Qualities for individual bases were not recorded, and no much larger clone is one base off.

Collaborating institutions collected whole blood in K2EDTA tubes following their own protocols. For TCRbeta analysis, collaborator samples were shipped as frozen whole blood, as isolated PBMCs, or as DNA extracted from either sample type. The origin of this receptor is a woman aged 40-49 years with active or convalescent COVID-19. The sequence joins TRBV19 to TRBJ1-2; a tentative D match to TRBD1 spans 6 bases. Sequenced input: peripheral blood. In nucleotides, the sequence is TGTGCCAGTAAATCAATCTTCGGCAGGGGATTCGACTATGGCTACACCTTC. Its protein product is CASKSIFGRGFDYGYTF.